This TCR beta chain was identified during a study of cytomegalovirus exposure and HLA in healthy donors. V lost 5 bases and J 2 bases, leaving 13 bases between the germline ends. Per germline, CDR1 MNHNY and CDR2 SVGAGI (reference sequence). The length of the CDR3 is 15 residues. Amplification used 60 Vbeta primers and 13 Jbeta primers. Repertoires were generated with immunoSEQ multiplex PCR, while TCRdb's copy carries only in-frame clones and drops some. Found here are 210,000 or so clones, around 83% of them singletons; the top ten hold about 1.4%. In nominal health when sampled, donors likely had unrecorded immune exposures nonetheless.

The sample comprised PBMCs. This TCR derives from a girl between 5 and 17 years old in good health and CMV-seronegative. V and J are TRBV6-6 and TRBJ1-5; possibly TRBD1 for D (5 bases). The chain's CDR3 is CASSPGGGGNQPQHF. The DNA of the CDR3 is TGTGCCAGCAGTCCGGGGGGAGGGGGCAATCAGCCCCAGCATTTT.